This T cell receptor (beta chain) is drawn from a study of cytomegalovirus exposure and HLA in healthy donors. Details on this clone: Sequence at one end of the junction differs from germline and may be a read error. This same CDR3 is encoded by further DNA sequences in the sample.

The germline CDR1 and CDR2 sequences are SQVTM and ANQGSEA. The CDR3 extends over 12 amino acids. PCR amplification relied on 60 Vbeta primers (plus 13 Jbeta primers). TCRdb's copy holds only in-frame clones and misses some; the assay was immunoSEQ multiplex PCR. The table has 100,000 to 150,000 clones, 60% to 80% seen once. The sequence was collected from a female donor in good health and CMV-seronegative. Material for sequencing was PBMCs. The rearrangement joins TRBV29-1 to TRBJ2-1, with a possible D match to TRBD1 (5 bases). CDR3 DNA sequence: TGCAGCGTTGAAGAGGCCACAGGCGAGCAATTCTTC. As protein: CSVEEATGEQFF.